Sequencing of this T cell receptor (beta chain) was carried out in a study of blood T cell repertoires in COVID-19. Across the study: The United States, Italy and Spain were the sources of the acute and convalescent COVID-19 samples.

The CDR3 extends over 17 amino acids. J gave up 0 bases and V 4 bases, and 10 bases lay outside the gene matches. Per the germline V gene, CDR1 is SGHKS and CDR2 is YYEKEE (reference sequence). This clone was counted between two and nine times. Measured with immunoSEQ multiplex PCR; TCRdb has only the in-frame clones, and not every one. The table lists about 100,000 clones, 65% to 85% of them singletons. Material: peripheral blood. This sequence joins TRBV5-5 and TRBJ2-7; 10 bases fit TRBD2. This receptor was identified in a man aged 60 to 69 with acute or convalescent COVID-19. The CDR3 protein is CASSLRASGSSSYEQYF. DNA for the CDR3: TGTGCCAGCAGCCTGCGGGCTAGCGGGAGTAGCTCCTACGAGCAGTACTTC.